What follows are 30 T cell receptor beta chains derived from one specimen sequenced in a study of prognosis after radiotherapy for stage I lung cancer. CDR3 of TCR beta was amplified from genomic DNA via a two-round multiplex PCR. Round one of PCR was performed, and it used primers specific to each TRBV and TRBJ gene. TCRdb re-analysed the multiplex PCR reads in MiXCR, keeping a single row per CDR3 protein. The repertoire consists of around 21,000 distinct CDR3 sequences, with roughly 47% occurring once and the leading ten covering roughly 32%. Sequencing used PBMCs, obtained before or after stereotactic body radiation therapy (not recorded which). Receptor source: a donor aged 50 or older with non-small cell lung cancer.

This clonotype appeared many times. The chain employs TRBV11-3 and TRBJ2-5; 7 bases agree with TRBD1. This CDR3 is built from 14 residues. The germline V gene encodes CDR1 SGHNT and CDR2 YENEEA. Losses at the gene ends were 3 bases for V and 1 base for J; bases not matched to a gene: 2. The CDR3 loop is CASSFWDSQETQYF. Here the CDR3 DNA reads TGTGCCAGCAGCTTCTGGGACAGCCAAGAGACCCAGTACTTC.

This sequence joins TRBV30 and TRBJ1-1; no clear D. Per germline, CDR1 GTSNPN and CDR2 SVGIG (reference sequence). The length of the CDR3 is 14 residues. With 4 bases removed from V and 5 bases from J, the gap between germline ends came to 17 bases. The CDR3 bases are TGTGCCTGGATGCCTTTGGCGGCGAGGACTGAAGCTTTCTTT. As protein: CAWMPLAARTEAFF.

In its sample, this clonotype ranks as medium-sized (0.01 to 0.1%). The chain uses TRBV6-1 and TRBJ2-1; D perhaps matches TRBD2 (6 bases). The V gene's germline CDR1 is MNHNS and CDR2 SASEGT. This CDR3 is built from 15 residues. Trimming cost V 2 bases and J 1 base, with 9 bases left between them. The CDR3 DNA follows: TGTGCCAGCAGTGAACACGGGAGTTCCTACAATGAGCAGTTCTTC. Its translation is CASSEHGSSYNEQFF.

V is TRBV9 and J is TRBJ1-6; possible D gene TRBD1, 6 bases. V shed 4 bases and J shed 8 bases, with 10 bases lying between them. This CDR3 has 13 amino acids. Looked up from germline, CDR1 is SGDLS and CDR2 is YYNGEE. The CDR3 is CASSLTGHSPLHF. The CDR3 bases are TGTGCCAGCAGCTTAACAGGGCATTCACCCCTCCACTTT.

This clonotype was detected only once. This CDR3 is CASSVGPGLNTEAFF. The CDR3 DNA sequence: TGTGCCAGCAGCGTAGGGCCGGGATTGAACACTGAAGCTTTCTTT. The chain links TRBV9 to TRBJ1-1; D unclear. The V gene lost 0 bases and the J gene lost 0 bases, with 9 bases spanning the gap. This CDR3 is built from 15 residues. In germline, CDR1 is SGDLS, CDR2 YYNGEE.

This clonotype was picked up a small number of times. This sequence may be a read error, since a much larger clone differs from it by one base. This chain links TRBV11-2 with TRBJ2-5; 7 bases agree with TRBD1. With 5 bases clipped from V and 5 bases from J, the junction kept 23 bases outside the gene matches. CDR3 length equals 19 residues. Germline V CDR1 and CDR2: SGHAT, FQNNGV. In DNA form, the CDR3 reads TGTGCCAGCAGCCTCTGTATTAGGACAAGACAGGGACAGTCGGAGACCCAGTACTTC. It translates to CASSLCIRTRQGQSETQYF. Together with reference TRBV11-2 and TRBJ2-5, the CDR3 gives the full variable domain: EAGVAQSPRYKIIEKRQSVAFWCNPISGHATLYWYQQILGQGPKLLIQFQNNGVVDDSQLPKDRFSAERLKGVDSTLKIQPAKLEDSAVYLCASSLCIRTRQGQSETQYFGPGTRLLVL.

The genes are TRBV6-9 and TRBJ1-4, with D maybe TRBD1 (5 bases). The CDR3 has 13 amino acids. The germline V gene encodes CDR1 MNHGY and CDR2 SVAAGI. The V end lost 3 bases, the J end lost 5 bases, and 7 bases lay between the germline ends. CDR3 in amino acids: CASSYYRNEKLFF. In nucleotides, the CDR3 is TGTGCCAGCAGTTACTACAGGAATGAAAAACTGTTTTTT.

Many counts were recorded for this clonotype. The chain employs TRBV7-9 and TRBJ2-7; the D call may be TRBD1 or TRBD2 (6 bases each). The V end was cut by 1 base, the J end by 3 bases, with 13 bases between. The CDR3 length is 15 residues. Germline V gene sequence: CDR1 SEHNR, CDR2 FQNEAQ (reference sequence). This CDR3 is CASSLVTGARYEQYF. In DNA, the CDR3 is TGTGCCAGCAGCTTAGTGACGGGGGCCCGCTACGAGCAGTACTTC.

On this clonotype itself: One junction end disagrees with the germline gene, perhaps due to a read error. The CDR3 here is CANKTGGFDEHYF. The CDR3 DNA reads as TGTGCCAACAAGACAGGGGGGTTTGACGAGCATTACTTC. This rearrangement joins TRBV6-1 to TRBJ2-7; 9 nucleotides align to TRBD1. Looked up from germline, CDR1 is MNHNS and CDR2 is SASEGT. This CDR3 has 13 residues.

CDR3 DNA: TGTGCCAGCACAGGGACACCAGACAACTATGGCTACACCTTC. This translates into CASTGTPDNYGYTF. The chain recombines TRBV6-2 or TRBV6-3 with TRBJ1-2, with D perhaps matching TRBD1 (6 bases). Germline lookup yields CDR1 MNHEY and CDR2 SVGEGT. There are 14 residues in the CDR3. V was shortened by 7 bases and J by 2 bases, with 14 bases between the two germline ends.

As regards this clonotype: Lacking the conserved final phenylalanine or tryptophan, this CDR3 likely reflects a read error. The V and J genes are TRBV7-2 and TRBJ2-5, with a weak D call TRBD2 (5 bases). This CDR3 region has 14 residues. CDR1 and CDR2 from the germline V gene are SGHTA and FQGNSA. Trimming left V 1 base short and J 5 bases short, with 11 bases between. CDR3 sequence (DNA): TGTGCCAGCAGCTTAGAATGGGCTAGCGAGACCCAGTACCTC. As protein: CASSLEWASETQYL.

There are many counts of this clonotype. V gene TRBV6-4 combines with J gene TRBJ2-1; D ambiguous. The CDR3 runs 15 residues. From germline, CDR1 is MRHNA and CDR2 SNTAGT. V gave up 3 bases and J gave up 0 bases, with 9 bases separating them. DNA of the CDR3: TGTGCCAGCAGTGAAACAGCAGTCTCCTACAATGAGCAGTTCTTC. Encoded protein: CASSETAVSYNEQFF.

In its sample, this clonotype was seen many times. The V and J genes are TRBV20-1 and TRBJ2-3, with 7 bases aligning to TRBD2. CDR1 and CDR2 from the germline V gene are DFQATT and SNEGSKA (reference sequence). The J segment lost 0 bases and the V segment lost 3 bases, leaving 3 bases of the junction unmatched. CDR3 size: 14 residues. This CDR3 reads CSASPSGSTDTQYF. CDR3 DNA: TGCAGTGCTAGTCCTAGCGGAAGCACAGATACGCAGTATTTT.

This clonotype was seen repeatedly, ten times or more. J is TRBJ1-6 and V is TRBV2; 8 bases match TRBD1. CDR1 and CDR2 (germline): SNHLY, FYNNEI. The CDR3 spans 16 residues. With 2 bases clipped from V and 9 bases from J, the junction kept 9 bases outside the gene matches. This chain's CDR3 is CASSESLQGGISPLHF. The CDR3 nucleotides read TGTGCCAGCAGTGAAAGTCTACAGGGGGGCATTTCACCCCTCCACTTT. Full variable domain (outside the CDR3, taken from reference TRBV2 and TRBJ1-6): EPEVTQTPSHQVTQMGQEVILRCVPISNHLYFYWYRQILGQKVEFLVSFYNNEISEKSEIFDDQFSVERPDGSNFTLKIRSTKLEDSAMYFCASSESLQGGISPLHFGNGTRLTVT.

There are many counts of this clonotype. The V and J genes are TRBV28 and TRBJ2-5; D uncertain. V lost 6 bases and J lost 12, with 14 bases in between. The CDR3 has 11 amino acids. CDR1 is MDHEN and CDR2 is SYDVKM in the germline V gene. DNA of the CDR3: TGTGCCAGCAGCTCCTTCGGTCTTAAGTACTTC. Translating it yields CASSSFGLKYF. Based on the CDR3 plus reference TRBV28 and TRBJ2-5, the full variable domain is DVKVTQSSRYLVKRTGEKVFLECVQDMDHENMFWYRQDPGLGLRLIYFSYDVKMKEKGDIPEGYSVSREKKERFSLILESASTNQTSMYLCASSSFGLKYFGPGTRLLVL.

This clonotype was counted ten times or more. V gene TRBV20-1 combines with J gene TRBJ1-4, with a possible D match to TRBD1 (6 bases). The CDR3 is made up of 14 amino acids. Trimming removed 3 bases from V and 7 bases from J, with 15 bases in between. Germline assignment: CDR1 DFQATT and CDR2 SNEGSKA (reference sequence). CDR3 in amino acids: CSARVPGAGEKLFF. Here the CDR3 DNA reads TGCAGTGCTAGGGTTCCGGGGGCAGGTGAAAAACTGTTTTTT.

Ten or more counts support this clonotype. V usage is TRBV10-2 and J usage is TRBJ1-2, with 7 bases fitting TRBD1. Trimming took 6 bases from V and 6 from J; bases not matched to a gene: 10. The CDR3 is made up of 14 amino acids. The germline V gene encodes CDR1 WSHSY and CDR2 SAAADI. For the CDR3, the DNA is TGCGCCAGCAGCCGACAGGGAGGCGGGGATGGCTACACCTTC. It translates to CASSRQGGGDGYTF.

This clonotype was recorded at least ten times. V and J are TRBV29-1 and TRBJ2-7; 8 positions agree with TRBD1. The CDR3 runs to 14 residues. The germline V gene encodes CDR1 SQVTM and CDR2 ANQGSEA. The V gene end was trimmed by 6 bases and the J gene end by 0 bases; junction bases not matched to a gene: 7. This CDR3 reads CSVRKDRASYEQYF. The CDR3 DNA reads TGCAGCGTGCGGAAGGACAGGGCCTCCTACGAGCAGTACTTC.

This clonotype qualifies as medium-sized. This chain uses TRBV11-3 with TRBJ1-2; D may be TRBD1 (5 bases). Germline lookup yields CDR1 SGHNT and CDR2 YENEEA. Trimming removed 5 bases from V and 8 bases from J, with 21 bases in between. CDR3 length: 15 amino acids. In nucleotides, the CDR3 is TGTGCCAGCAGCCCACTCGGGACCAAAGGGGACGGCTACACCTTC. Amino acids: CASSPLGTKGDGYTF.

There are many counts of this clonotype. The V gene is TRBV11-3, the J gene TRBJ1-1; 7 bases agree with TRBD1. This CDR3 contains 15 residues. Germline V gene sequence: CDR1 SGHNT, CDR2 YENEEA. Losses at the gene ends were 7 bases for V and 4 bases for J; bases not matched to a gene: 12. Here the CDR3 reads CASTAYDRVGTEAFF. CDR3 DNA sequence: TGTGCCAGCACCGCTTATGACAGGGTCGGCACTGAAGCTTTCTTT. Full variable domain (missing parts from reference TRBV11-3 and TRBJ1-1): EAGVVQSPRYKIIEKKQPVAFWCNPISGHNTLYWYLQNLGQGPELLIRYENEEAVDDSQLPKDRFSAERLKGVDSTLKIQPAELGDSAVYLCASTAYDRVGTEAFFGQGTRLTVV.

This clonotype is medium-sized by share. V and J are TRBV20-1 and TRBJ1-5, with D hard to call. In germline, CDR1 is DFQATT, CDR2 SNEGSKA (reference sequence). Trimming took off 0 bases at V and 5 bases at J, with 8 bases between the two ends. The CDR3 totals 13 residues. The CDR3 bases are TGCAGTGCTAGAGATCGCGGGGATCAGCCCCAGCATTTT. It translates to CSARDRGDQPQHF.

This clonotype was observed once. This sequence joins TRBV5-1 and TRBJ2-7, with D perhaps TRBD1 (8 bases). The CDR3 length is 17 residues. Trimming took off 4 bases at V and 1 base at J, with 21 bases between the two ends. Germline CDR1 and CDR2: SGHRS and YFSETQ. The CDR3 bases are TGCGCCAGCAGCCCAGCGGGACACACAGGGGGGTCCTACGAGCAGTACTTC. Translating it yields CASSPAGHTGGSYEQYF.

The V gene is TRBV28, the J gene TRBJ2-7, with a tentative D call TRBD1 (6 bases). V was pared by 6 bases and J by 0 bases, with 12 bases between. Germline values: CDR1 MDHEN, CDR2 SYDVKM. There are 14 residues in the CDR3. CDR3 in amino acids: CASRNQGSSYEQYF. CDR3 DNA: TGTGCCAGCAGGAATCAGGGGAGCTCCTACGAGCAGTACTTC.

The rearrangement uses TRBV28 and TRBJ1-6; TRBD1 aligns across 9 bases. Per the germline V gene, CDR1 is MDHEN and CDR2 is SYDVKM. The V and J ends lost 5 bases and 10 bases, in that order; junction bases with no gene match: 9. The CDR3 covers 15 residues. In nucleotides, the CDR3 is TGTGCCAGCAGTCCACCCGGGACAGGGTTGTCACCCCTCCACTTT. It translates to CASSPPGTGLSPLHF. Full variable domain (outside the CDR3, taken from reference TRBV28 and TRBJ1-6): DVKVTQSSRYLVKRTGEKVFLECVQDMDHENMFWYRQDPGLGLRLIYFSYDVKMKEKGDIPEGYSVSREKKERFSLILESASTNQTSMYLCASSPPGTGLSPLHFGNGTRLTVT.

This clonotype was seen repeatedly, ten times or more. The rearrangement joins TRBV7-9 to TRBJ2-1; 13 positions agree with TRBD2. Germline V gene sequence: CDR1 SEHNR, CDR2 FQNEAQ (reference sequence). With 5 bases clipped from V and 6 bases from J, the junction kept 7 bases outside the gene matches. The CDR3 consists of 16 residues. CDR3 residues: CASSPTSGGASNEQFF. The CDR3 DNA reads TGTGCCAGCAGCCCCACTAGCGGGGGGGCCTCCAATGAGCAGTTCTTC.

This chain links TRBV20-1 with TRBJ1-5; D possibly corresponds to TRBD1 (5 bases). CDR1 and CDR2 from the germline V gene are DFQATT and SNEGSKA (reference sequence). CDR3 length: 14 residues. The ends were cut back, 0 bases at V and 4 bases at J, with 10 bases in the middle. DNA of the CDR3: TGCAGTGCTAGAGATTTGGGGGGGAATCAGCCCCAGCATTTT. It codes for CSARDLGGNQPQHF.

The rearrangement links TRBV2 to TRBJ2-5, with a possible D match to TRBD2 (6 bases). CDR1 and CDR2 (germline): SNHLY, FYNNEI. V gave up 3 bases and J gave up 3 bases, with 17 bases separating them. The CDR3 runs 16 residues. The DNA of the CDR3 is TGTGCCAGCAGTGAGGTCCCAGGGAGGCAAGAAGAGACCCAGTACTTC. Translation: CASSEVPGRQEETQYF.

The chain recombines TRBV6-1 with TRBJ2-2; D is possibly TRBD2 (5 bases). Germline V gene data show CDR1 as MNHNS and CDR2 as SASEGT. V was shortened by 2 bases and J by 6 bases, with 16 bases between the two germline ends. CDR3 length equals 16 residues. DNA of the CDR3: TGTGCCAGCAGTGAATTCTCCCGGGGTGGGTCCGGGGAGCTGTTTTTT. Translation gives CASSEFSRGGSGELFF.

Relative to its sample, this clonotype is medium-sized. The V call is TRBV11-3, the J call TRBJ1-2; D remains ambiguous. V was pared by 6 bases and J by 6 bases, with 14 bases between. Germline V gives CDR1 SGHNT, CDR2 YENEEA. The CDR3 is 13 amino acids. The CDR3 is CASRVTRIHGYTF. CDR3 nucleotides: TGTGCCAGCAGGGTAACAAGGATACATGGCTACACCTTC.

In this sample, this clonotype is medium-sized. This chain connects TRBV11-3 to TRBJ1-1; the D gene is possibly TRBD1 (6 bases). The CDR3 length is 13 residues. Germline assignment: CDR1 SGHNT and CDR2 YENEEA. V dropped 7 bases and J dropped 4 bases, with 13 bases sitting between them. The CDR3, as DNA: TGTGCCAGCAAACACAGGGCGGGCACTGAAGCTTTCTTT. Its protein product is CASKHRAGTEAFF.